Reported below is one T cell receptor beta chain. The antigen this receptor binds is unknown. No clone much larger than this one lies a single base away; base qualities are absent. Stable Graves' hyperthyroidism was defined as no progression to ophthalmopathy during 18 months of follow-up. The hyperthyroidism patients were between 18 and 65 years old and newly diagnosed, with a disease duration of less than 2 months. Any patient with an uncontrolled infection, another autoimmune disease, pregnancy or lactation was excluded. Diagnoses relied on clinical symptoms, serum thyroxine and TRAb, thyroid ultrasound and orbital computed tomography. PBMCs were isolated from 10 ml of fresh peripheral blood by Ficoll-Paque density gradient centrifugation. Trizol reagent was used to extract total RNA, and RNA quality was then checked on an Agilent 2100 Bioanalyzer. This entry is derived from a study of T cells in Graves' hyperthyroidism and ophthalmopathy (dated by TCRdb to between 2019 and 2020). For the wider study: Peripheral blood samples were taken at initial diagnosis, before any treatment was given. Thyroid tissue and blood T-cell repertoires from roughly 6 Graves' hyperthyroidism patients were also compared in the study. The paper describes TCR Vbeta CDR3 sequencing of 120 to 150 peripheral blood samples, made up of under 50 ophthalmopathy patients, around 78 hyperthyroidism patients and 17 progressor patients. To identify TCR V-J signatures that set the groups apart, the researchers used a discovery cohort of 100 patients, made up of around 40 with Graves' ophthalmopathy and some 55 with stable Graves' hyperthyroidism. The 95 to 100 discovery patients were randomly split 7:3 into training and test sets. Prospective prediction of ophthalmopathy was tested in an independent validation cohort of 18 to 20 hyperthyroidism patients and 15 to 17 patients who later progressed to ophthalmopathy. After sampling, hyperthyroidism patients received methimazole starting at 30 mg daily, and ophthalmopathy patients received high-dose intravenous methylprednisolone.

TCR beta CDR3 regions were amplified from RNA transcripts. The TCR CDR3 was subjected to a first round of RT-PCR using the HTBI primer set and the Qiagen OneStep RT-PCR kit. The libraries were constructed in a second round of multiplex PCR and then size-selected and purified. Libraries were sequenced paired-end with 100 bp reads on an Illumina HiSeq2000. From the authors' description of their analysis: Raw data were processed with SOAPnuke, discarding reads with adapters, uncalled bases, mean Phred below 15, or no exact constant-primer or identifier match. COPE v1.2.5 was used to merge high-quality paired reads, and clonotypes were defined as unique nucleotide sequences. Clonotypes were aligned to IMGT TRBV, TRBD and TRBJ reference segments using MiTCR v1.1. The analysis was restricted to V-J combinations with a frequency above 0.0001, which together covered 99.2% of the repertoires. A TCS score was defined as the ratio of F50 (clonal expansion) to E x V (chaos), with BLOSUM62-based TCRdist applied between CDR3 peptides within each V-J. Welch's t-statistics and random forest reduced 500 to 650 V-J features to about 12, which were used in a naive Bayes classifier (R e1071). The raw public reads went through TCRdb reprocessing: fastp at Q25, MiXCR clone calling, in-frame beta chains kept. All rows with the same CDR3 protein become a single entry with the most common DNA and genes. TCRdb assigned the V and J calls; the authors' analysis was not used. This sample lists fewer than 850,000 distinct CDR3 sequences; approximately 15% were detected once. Of the sample, about a sixth falls within the top ten clones.

The full study reports these points: In validation, the model predicted progression to ophthalmopathy with approximately 71% sensitivity and around 72% specificity, a median of 6.5 months before onset. Most expanded thyroid clonotypes (frequency above 0.001) were also detected in blood, suggesting blood repertoires may reflect thyroid immune responses. Sample size was not statistically predetermined, and blinding of investigators to group allocation was not performed. A 13 V-J signature model separated ophthalmopathy from stable hyperthyroidism, with about 90% sensitivity and approximately 81% specificity in cross-validation and 80%/75% in testing.

Deletion took 1 base off V and 8 bases off J, with a span of 8 bases between the germline ends. CDR3 length: 12 amino acids, cysteine to phenylalanine. Of the read, only the CDR3 DNA is kept; its 36 bases are in frame from base 1. Reading the germline V gene (reference sequence) gives CDR1 LGHDT and CDR2 YNNKEL. The receptor was isolated from a man aged 50-60 years with Graves' hyperthyroidism. The receptor chain draws on TRBV3-1 and TRBJ1-2, with the D gene too uncertain to name. The sample was blood. The DNA sequence is TGTGCCAGCAGCCAAGCAGAGTCCGGCTACACCTTC. Its product reads: CASSQAESGYTF. With all but the CDR3 taken from the reference TRBV3-1 and TRBJ1-2 genes, the full variable domain is: DTAVSQTPKYLVTQMGNDKSIKCEQNLGHDTMYWYKQDSKKFLKIMFSYNNKELIINETVPNRFSPKSPDKAHLNLHINSLELGDSAVYFCASSQAESGYTFGSGTRLTVV.